This is a list of T cell receptor beta chains from one sample in a study of vaccination and CD4 T cells after COVID-19. TCRdb re-called the PCR reads with MiXCR, one entry per CDR3 protein. Of around 13,000 distinct CDR3 sequences in the sample, approximately 56% were seen once. These receptors have no identified antigens. Sequenced sample: CD4+ T cells from blood, cultured in vitro. The receptors stem from a human donor who had recovered from COVID-19. Each CDR3 is given with its conserved first and last residue.

J | V | CDR3
TRBJ1-2 | TRBV6-2/TRBV6-3 | CASGTNYGYTF
TRBJ1-6 | TRBV7-2 | CASSRPTYNSPLHF
TRBJ2-2 | TRBV3-1 | CASSHGAWNTGELFF
TRBJ2-7 | TRBV21-1 | CARAVPGRDEQYF
TRBJ2-7 | TRBV24-1 | CATSPGTGAFYEQYF
TRBJ2-1 | TRBV4-3 | CASSQDSLAAYNEQFF
TRBJ1-2 | TRBV28 | CASKIARGPLTYGYTF
TRBJ2-1 | TRBV24-1 | CATSDPTPPSSYNEQFF
TRBJ1-3 | TRBV6-1 | CASSRDRPSSGNTIYF
TRBJ2-2 | TRBV12-3/TRBV12-4 | CASSYRGAGELFF
TRBJ2-5 | TRBV11-2 | CASSLDRLYQETQYF
TRBJ1-2 | TRBV7-9 | CASSGRAMNYGYTF
TRBJ2-1 | TRBV20-1 | CSARGGDSLNEQFF
TRBJ1-1 | TRBV18 | CASSQGENTEAFF
TRBJ2-2 | TRBV7-3 | CASSQGGAGRSTGELFF
TRBJ2-3 | TRBV20-1 | CSARHQVVEGGPQYF
TRBJ1-2 | TRBV7-9 | CASSPGTGNPTSNYGYTF
TRBJ1-6 | TRBV9 | CASSARQGNSPLHF
TRBJ1-6 | TRBV5-4 | CASSLEGSSYNSPLHF
TRBJ1-6 | TRBV27 | CASSLSGHRYNSPLHF
TRBJ2-2 | TRBV20-1 | CSARPLLGYTGELFF
TRBJ1-3 | TRBV27 | CASSSRTASGNTIYF
TRBJ2-5 | TRBV19 | CASSPAGQGETQYF
TRBJ1-6 | TRBV24-1 | CATSDARQGGNSPLHF
TRBJ1-5 | TRBV2 | CASSGTFPNQPQHF
TRBJ1-1 | TRBV20-1 | CSAQGDTEAFF
TRBJ1-2 | TRBV19 | CASNGAVSYGYTF
TRBJ2-3 | TRBV6-5 | CASSYSRDTQYF
TRBJ2-1 | TRBV6-5 | CASGWDEQFF
TRBJ1-5 | TRBV20-1 | CSARAGSNQPQHF
TRBJ1-5 | TRBV10-1 | CATPPVSWGQPQHF
TRBJ2-3 | TRBV27 | CAISTTSTDTQYF
TRBJ2-3 | TRBV6-1 | CASSEMAPGQGADTQYF
TRBJ2-7 | TRBV20-1 | CSASQGGNYEQYF
TRBJ1-2 | TRBV9 | CASSPQGDHGYTF
TRBJ2-3 | TRBV10-3 | CAIMDRAPDTQYF
TRBJ2-2 | TRBV24-1 | CATSDPSRGWGGELFF
TRBJ1-1 | TRBV29-1 | CSAARQGAGTEAFF
TRBJ2-2 | TRBV9 | CASSVSGQYTGELFF
TRBJ1-1 | TRBV28 | CASRVRGRRLGNTEAFF
TRBJ2-5 | TRBV6-5 | CASSYSITVGETQYF
TRBJ1-2 | TRBV28 | CASSGATGYGYTF
TRBJ2-3 | TRBV7-2 | CASSFRDSTDTQYF
TRBJ1-4 | TRBV2 | CASSTPRVANEKLFF
TRBJ1-5 | TRBV20-1 | CSARNWGRVNQPQHF
TRBJ2-2 | TRBV10-3 | CAISEGGWAAGELFF
TRBJ2-1 | TRBV27 | CASSRATGYNEQFF
TRBJ1-5 | TRBV11-2 | CASSADVLGNQPQHF
TRBJ1-5 | TRBV28 | CASTQGGQPQHF
TRBJ2-5 | TRBV15 | CATSREGSGPGGETQYF
TRBJ1-5 | TRBV27 | CASSSPARSQPQHF
TRBJ1-2 | TRBV19 | CASSSKTRSANTF
TRBJ1-2 | TRBV12-3/TRBV12-4 | CASSPEIGYGYTF
TRBJ1-1 | TRBV29-1 | CSVGEPGNTEAFF
TRBJ2-7 | TRBV3-1 | CASSQGTVRPYEQYF
TRBJ1-6 | TRBV20-1 | CSARGWDSPLHF
TRBJ2-2 | TRBV6-5 | CASSSRTGGIGELFF